The clone carrying this T cell receptor beta chain showed up many times. Its target is unknown. The library was built from 400 ng RNA with molecular barcoded adaptors for alpha/delta and beta/gamma chains. TCRdb reanalysed the reads using MiXCR and keeps one entry per CDR3 protein. The repertoire holds 40,000 or so distinct CDR3 sequences, with roughly 13% as singletons. This CDR3 has 14 residues. Germline V gene sequence: CDR1 KGHSH, CDR2 LQKENI. The V end was cut by 3 bases, the J end by 5 bases, with 13 bases between. This entry comes from a study of read filtering for tumor transcriptome and immune sequencing. Study-wide background: Patients were some 16 male and approximately 14 female, mean age 65.9 years, range roughly 47 to 85.

Findings and caveats of the study: Approximately 80% of IR-seq clonotypes had one read, totaling about 3.3% of reads; RNA-seq: about 69% and 49%.

This TCR was sampled from a donor at least 40 years old with multiple myeloma. The V gene is TRBV18, the J gene TRBJ2-5; D unresolved. The material sequenced was a population of CD138-negative cells sorted from bone marrow. The CDR3 DNA reads TGTGCCAGCTCACCGTACCTGGCGGACGAGACCCAGTACTTC. It yields the protein CASSPYLADETQYF.